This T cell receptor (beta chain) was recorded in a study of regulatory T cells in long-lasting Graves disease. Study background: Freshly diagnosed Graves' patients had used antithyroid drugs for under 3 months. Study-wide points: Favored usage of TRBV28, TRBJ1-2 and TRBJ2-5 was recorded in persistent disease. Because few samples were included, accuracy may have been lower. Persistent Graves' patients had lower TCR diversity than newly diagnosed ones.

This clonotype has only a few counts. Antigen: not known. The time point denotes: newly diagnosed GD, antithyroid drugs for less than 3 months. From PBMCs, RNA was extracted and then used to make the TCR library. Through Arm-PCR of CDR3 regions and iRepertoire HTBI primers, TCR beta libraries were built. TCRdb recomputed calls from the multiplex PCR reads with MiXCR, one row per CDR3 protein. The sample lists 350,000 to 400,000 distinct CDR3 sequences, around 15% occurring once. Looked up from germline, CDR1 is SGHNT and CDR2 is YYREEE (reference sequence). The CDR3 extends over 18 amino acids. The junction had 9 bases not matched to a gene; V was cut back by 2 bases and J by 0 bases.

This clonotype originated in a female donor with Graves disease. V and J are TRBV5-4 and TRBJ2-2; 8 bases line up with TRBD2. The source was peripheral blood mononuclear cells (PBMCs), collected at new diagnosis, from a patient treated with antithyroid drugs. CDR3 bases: TGTGCCAGCAGCTTTGGGACTAGGGGCCTCCCGAACACCGGGGAGCTGTTTTTT. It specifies CASSFGTRGLPNTGELFF.